This TCR beta chain stems from a study of blood T cell repertoires in COVID-19. Germline V gene data show CDR1 as LGHDT and CDR2 as YNNKEL (reference sequence). The V and J ends lost 7 bases and 3 bases respectively, with 13 bases between them. This CDR3 spans 15 amino acids. In the source study's methods: Reference gene primer amplification gave estimated nucleated cell counts. Here immunoSEQ multiplex PCR was the method, and the copy in TCRdb shows in-frame clones only, minus some. V, J and clone size derive from that table, while D and trimming were established from the DNA sequence. The sample comprises about 260,000 clones, about 87% of which are singletons, and 1.5% rests with the top ten.

V usage is TRBV3-1 (or the pseudogene TRBV3-2) and J usage is TRBJ2-6; possible D gene TRBD1, 6 bases. The sequencing sample was made of peripheral blood. The TCR was taken from a middle-aged woman who had recovered from COVID-19. The CDR3 nucleotides are TGTGCCAGCACCCCACAGGGTGGTGGGGCCAACGTCCTGACTTTC. Its translation is CASTPQGGGANVLTF.